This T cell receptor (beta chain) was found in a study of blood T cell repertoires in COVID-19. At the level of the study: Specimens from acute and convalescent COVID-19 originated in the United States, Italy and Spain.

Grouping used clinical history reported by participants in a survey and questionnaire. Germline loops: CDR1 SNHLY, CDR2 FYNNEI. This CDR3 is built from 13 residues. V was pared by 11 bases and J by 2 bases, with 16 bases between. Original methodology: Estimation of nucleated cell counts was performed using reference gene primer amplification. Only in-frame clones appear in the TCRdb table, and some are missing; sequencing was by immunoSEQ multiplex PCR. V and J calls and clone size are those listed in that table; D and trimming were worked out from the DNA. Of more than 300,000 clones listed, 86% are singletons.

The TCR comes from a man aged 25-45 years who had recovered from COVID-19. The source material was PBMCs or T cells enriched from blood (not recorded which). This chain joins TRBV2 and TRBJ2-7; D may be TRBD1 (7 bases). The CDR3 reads CAGGTEPTYEQYF. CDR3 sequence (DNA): TGTGCCGGGGGGACAGAACCAACCTACGAGCAGTACTTC.